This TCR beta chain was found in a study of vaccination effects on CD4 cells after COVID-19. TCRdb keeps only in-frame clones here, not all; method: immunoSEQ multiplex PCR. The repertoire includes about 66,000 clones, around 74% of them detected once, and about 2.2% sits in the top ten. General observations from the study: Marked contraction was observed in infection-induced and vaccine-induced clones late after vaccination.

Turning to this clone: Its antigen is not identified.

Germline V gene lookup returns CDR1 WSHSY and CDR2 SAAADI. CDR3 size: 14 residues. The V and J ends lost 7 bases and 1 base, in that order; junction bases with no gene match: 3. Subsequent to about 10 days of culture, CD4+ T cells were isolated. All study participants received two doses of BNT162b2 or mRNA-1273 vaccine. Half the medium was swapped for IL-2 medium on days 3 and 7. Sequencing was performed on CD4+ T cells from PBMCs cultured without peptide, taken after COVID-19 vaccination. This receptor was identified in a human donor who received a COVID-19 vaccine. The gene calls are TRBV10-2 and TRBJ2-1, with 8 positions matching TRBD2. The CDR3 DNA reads TGCGCCAGCACCCGGGGGGGATCCTACAATGAGCAGTTCTTC. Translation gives CASTRGGSYNEQFF.